This entry lists 32 T cell receptor beta chains sequenced from one sample in a study of T cells in localized non-small cell lung cancer. Sequencing used immunoSEQ multiplex PCR; TCRdb keeps in-frame clones, though not all of them. The table lists more than 100,000 clones, 89% of them singletons. Sequences were derived from peripheral blood, sampled before any cancer treatment. The receptor source for this set is an older female donor with stage I lung adenocarcinoma.

Only one count was recorded for this clone. DNA of the CDR3: TGTGCCAGCAGCTTAGTCAGGGCTGGGGCCAACGTCCTGACTTTC. It codes for CASSLVRAGANVLTF. V is TRBV11-2 and J is TRBJ2-6; TRBD1 is a possible D gene (5 bases). Germline CDR1 and CDR2: SGHAT and FQNNGV. This CDR3 region has 15 residues. Trimming left V 1 base short and J 2 bases short, with 6 bases between.

This chain connects TRBV9 to TRBJ2-7, with TRBD2 matching over 8 bases. This CDR3 region has 14 residues. Germline V lookup: CDR1 SGDLS, CDR2 YYNGEE. V shed 5 bases and J 1 base; nucleotides not matched to a gene: 5. CDR3 nucleotide sequence: TGTGCCAGCAGGTTAGCGGGGACTTCCTACGAGCAGTACTTC. It specifies CASRLAGTSYEQYF.

V usage is TRBV5-1 and J usage is TRBJ1-1, with 9 nucleotides matching TRBD1. The CDR3 length is 17 residues. Trimming removed 6 bases from V and 2 bases from J; junction bases left unmatched: 14. CDR1 and CDR2 from the germline V gene are SGHRS and YFSETQ. The CDR3 here is CASTRTGVRGANTEAFF. The CDR3 DNA follows: TGCGCCAGCACCCGGACAGGGGTTCGAGGGGCAAACACTGAAGCTTTCTTT.

As concerns this clone: This same CDR3 is encoded by further DNA sequences in the sample. The CDR3 nucleotides read TGTGCCAGCAGCTTCGGAGCTAGCACAGATACGCAGTATTTT. Protein sequence: CASSFGASTDTQYF. The chain uses TRBV7-3 and TRBJ2-3; D is unclear. Trimming took 3 bases from V and 0 from J, leaving 7 bases between them. This CDR3 has 14 residues. Germline CDR1 is SGHTA and CDR2 is FQGTGA.

The rearrangement links TRBV6-6 to TRBJ2-1, with 8 bases lining up with TRBD2. Germline V lookup: CDR1 MNHNY, CDR2 SVGAGI (reference sequence). Trimming at V came to 10 bases and at J to 7 bases, leaving 9 bases not matched to a gene. The CDR3 consists of 13 residues. CDR3 in amino acids: CATAMGGRNEQFF. CDR3 nucleotide sequence: TGTGCCACAGCGATGGGCGGGAGGAATGAGCAGTTCTTC.

CDR3 DNA sequence: TGTGCCAGCAGCCCACCCCACAGGCCTGGAAACACCATATATTTT. The encoded protein is CASSPPHRPGNTIYF. This chain connects TRBV13 to TRBJ1-3, with a tentative D call TRBD1 (5 bases). This CDR3 contains 15 residues. CDR1 and CDR2 from the germline V gene are PRHDT and FYEKMQ (reference sequence). V was shortened by 5 bases and J by 2 bases, with 13 bases between the two germline ends. Using reference TRBV13 and TRBJ1-3 for the parts outside the CDR3, the full variable domain is AAGVIQSPRHLIKEKRETATLKCYPIPRHDTVYWYQQGPGQDPQFLISFYEKMQSDKGSIPDRFSAQQFSDYHSELNMSSLELGDSALYFCASSPPHRPGNTIYFGEGSWLTVV.

This rearrangement joins TRBV6-5 to TRBJ2-1; 8 nucleotides match TRBD1. After removal of 6 bases from V and 6 bases from J, the junction contained 10 bases not matched to a gene. This CDR3 has 15 residues. Germline assignment: CDR1 MNHEY and CDR2 SVGAGI. CDR3 DNA: TGTGCCAGCAGGGCCTTGCAGGGGGCGGGCAATGAGCAGTTCTTC. It yields the protein CASRALQGAGNEQFF.

The CDR3: CASSLDDTAKNIQYF. The CDR3 DNA follows: TGTGCCAGCAGCTTAGACGATACAGCCAAAAACATTCAGTACTTC. The chain combines TRBV7-2 with TRBJ2-4; no clear D gene. CDR3 length equals 15 residues. With 1 base removed from V and 0 bases from J, the gap between germline ends came to 7 bases. In germline, CDR1 is SGHTA, CDR2 FQGNSA.

The gene calls are TRBV11-2 and TRBJ2-1; D unclear. The ends were cut back, 5 bases at V and 6 bases at J, with 8 bases in the middle. Germline V gene lookup returns CDR1 SGHAT and CDR2 FQNNGV. This CDR3 has 12 amino acids. The CDR3 here is CASSPPGNEQFF. CDR3 coding DNA: TGTGCCAGCAGCCCTCCCGGCAATGAGCAGTTCTTC.

The V call is TRBV10-2, the J call TRBJ2-7; tentatively, D is TRBD1 (7 bases). From germline, CDR1 is WSHSY and CDR2 SAAADI. Trimming removed 6 bases at V and 1 base at J, with 16 bases between. This CDR3 spans 15 amino acids. DNA for the CDR3: TGCGCCAGCAGGAGGGGGCGGGACTCATCCTACGAGCAGTACTTC. It yields the protein CASRRGRDSSYEQYF.

The chain carries TRBV28 and TRBJ2-7; a possible D gene is TRBD1 (5 bases). The V gene's germline CDR1 is MDHEN and CDR2 SYDVKM. This CDR3 contains 16 residues. V dropped 10 bases and J dropped 3 bases, with 25 bases sitting between them. CDR3 sequence (DNA): TGTGCCAACGCAGGGATTGGTGTGGGCCAGTTCTACGAGCAGTACTTC. The encoded protein is CANAGIGVGQFYEQYF.

This clone occurred a few times. V is TRBV18 and J is TRBJ2-1; TRBD2 matches 7 bases. The V and J ends lost 6 bases and 7 bases, in that order; junction bases with no gene match: 9. The V gene's germline CDR1 is KGHSH and CDR2 LQKENI. This CDR3 comprises 14 residues. The CDR3 nucleotides read TGTGCCAGCTCCCGGGGGGACCCAGGGAATGAGCAGTTCTTC. Protein: CASSRGDPGNEQFF.

This clone showed up just once. The chain employs TRBV7-3 and TRBJ2-1; the D gene is possibly TRBD2 (6 bases). V was pared by 5 bases and J by 12 bases, with 14 bases between. The CDR3 is 12 amino acids. Germline assignment: CDR1 SGHTA and CDR2 FQGTGA. CDR3 sequence reads: CASSPRGFGQFF. DNA of the CDR3: TGTGCCAGCAGCCCCCGGGGGTTTGGGCAGTTCTTC. Combining the CDR3 with reference TRBV7-3 and TRBJ2-1 gives the whole variable domain GAGVSQTPSNKVTEKGKYVELRCDPISGHTALYWYRQSLGQGPEFLIYFQGTGAADDSGLPNDRFFAVRPEGSVSTLKIQRTERGDSAVYLCASSPRGFGQFFGPGTRLTVL.

The chain combines TRBV28 with TRBJ2-4; weak D call: TRBD2 (6 bases). The CDR3 has 17 residues. Per the germline V gene, CDR1 is MDHEN and CDR2 is SYDVKM. Trimming left V 6 bases short and J 0 bases short, with 18 bases between. This CDR3 reads CASRPGGTSLAKNIQYF. The CDR3 coding sequence is TGTGCCAGCAGGCCTGGGGGGACCTCTTTAGCCAAAAACATTCAGTACTTC.

This clone appeared once. The chain recombines TRBV5-1 with TRBJ1-5; D might be TRBD1 (6 bases). The CDR3 extends over 15 amino acids. Germline CDR1 SGHRS, CDR2 YFSETQ. V lost 2 bases and J 4 bases, leaving 13 bases between the germline ends. CDR3 bases: TGCGCCAGCAGCTTTGGGACAAGCGGAAATCAGCCCCAGCATTTT. Translating it yields CASSFGTSGNQPQHF.

J is TRBJ2-5 and V is TRBV11-2, with 7 bases aligning to TRBD2. Germline values: CDR1 SGHAT, CDR2 FQNNGV. The CDR3 covers 15 residues. Germline trimming cut 5 bases from V and 1 base from J; bases unmatched to any gene: 7. CDR3 loop: CASSRTSFSQETQYF. Written as DNA, the CDR3 is TGTGCCAGCAGCCGGACTAGTTTCTCCCAAGAGACCCAGTACTTC.

The DNA of the CDR3 is TGTGCCAGCAGCTTATTTCCCAGGGCGTGGAACTATGGCTACACCTTC. Protein product: CASSLFPRAWNYGYTF. The genes are TRBV7-9 and TRBJ1-2; possibly TRBD1 for D (5 bases). The CDR3 contains 16 residues. V was pared by 2 bases and J by 2 bases, with 15 bases between. Germline-derived CDR1 and CDR2 are SEHNR and FQNEAQ (reference sequence). The whole variable domain, filled in from reference TRBV7-9 and TRBJ1-2, reads DTGVSQNPRHKITKRGQNVTFRCDPISEHNRLYWYRQTLGQGPEFLTYFQNEAQLEKSRLLSDRFSAERPKGSFSTLEIQRTEQGDSAMYLCASSLFPRAWNYGYTFGSGTRLTVV.

The chain uses TRBV4-2 and TRBJ1-3; D perhaps matches TRBD1 (5 bases). V lost 4 bases to trimming and J lost 4 bases, with 17 bases between them. Germline V lookup: CDR1 LGHNA, CDR2 YNFKEQ. This CDR3 is built from 16 residues. The CDR3 protein is CASSPDIAGKGNTIYF. The CDR3 bases are TGTGCCAGCAGCCCGGACATCGCCGGGAAGGGAAACACCATATATTTT.

The chain carries TRBV18 and TRBJ2-1; TRBD2 is a possible D gene (5 bases). V lost 0 bases, J lost 7 bases, and 13 bases lay in between. CDR1 KGHSH and CDR2 LQKENI come from the germline V gene. The CDR3 spans 15 residues. The CDR3 bases are TGTGCCAGCTCACCACCTTCAAACAGCGGTAATGAGCAGTTCTTC. Residues: CASSPPSNSGNEQFF.

The chain couples TRBV6-1 to TRBJ2-7; the match to TRBD1 covers 11 bases. Germline values: CDR1 MNHNS, CDR2 SASEGT. The length of the CDR3 is 15 residues. The J segment lost 2 bases and the V segment lost 1 base, leaving 1 base of the junction unmatched. The CDR3 region has the DNA TGTGCCAGCAGTGAAGGGACAGGGGGCGCCTACGAGCAGTACTTC. It codes for CASSEGTGGAYEQYF.

V gene TRBV11-3 combines with J gene TRBJ2-7; D tentatively fits TRBD1 or TRBD2 (5 bases each). Trimming pared 4 bases from V and 7 bases from J, leaving 14 bases between. Per the germline V gene, CDR1 is SGHNT and CDR2 is YENEEA. The CDR3 contains 13 residues. CDR3 in amino acids: CASSSWDLGEQYF. The DNA for the CDR3 is TGTGCCAGCAGCTCGTGGGACCTGGGGGAGCAGTACTTC.

This chain links TRBV15 with TRBJ2-2, with 8 bases that match TRBD2. The germline gives CDR1 LNHNV, CDR2 YYDKDF (reference sequence). The CDR3 covers 15 residues. Germline trimming cut 5 bases from V and 5 bases from J; bases unmatched to any gene: 7. The CDR3 DNA reads as TGTGCCACCAGCGGAAGCGGGAGACAAACCGGGGAGCTGTTTTTT. Protein: CATSGSGRQTGELFF.

The chain carries TRBV28 and TRBJ2-7, with D perhaps matching TRBD2 (6 bases). Germline CDR1 MDHEN, CDR2 SYDVKM. The V and J ends lost 3 bases and 3 bases respectively, with 12 bases between them. The CDR3 covers 14 residues. Here the CDR3 DNA reads TGTGCCAGCAGTTTTGGCGGGGCTGGCTACGAGCAGTACTTC. It specifies CASSFGGAGYEQYF.

V is TRBV13 and J is TRBJ2-4; D gene uncertain. This CDR3 has 14 amino acids. Trimming took 2 bases from V and 3 from J, leaving 8 bases between them. Per germline, CDR1 PRHDT and CDR2 FYEKMQ (reference sequence). This CDR3 is CASSLRTVKNIQYF. CDR3 DNA sequence: TGTGCCAGCAGCTTACGCACAGTCAAAAACATTCAGTACTTC.

The V and J genes are TRBV5-6 and TRBJ2-5; possible D gene TRBD1, 6 bases. The germline V gene encodes CDR1 SGHDT and CDR2 YYEEEE. The CDR3 contains 14 residues. V was clipped by 2 bases and J by 5 bases, with 13 bases between them. The CDR3 loop is CASSLAGELETQYF. The CDR3 DNA sequence: TGTGCCAGCAGCTTAGCAGGGGAGTTGGAGACCCAGTACTTC.

The chain joins TRBV10-3 to TRBJ1-2; unclear D gene. CDR1 is ENHRY, CDR2 SYGVKD, per germline. The CDR3 sequence is 14 residues long. Trimming shortened V by 10 bases and J by 3 bases, and 18 bases separated the two germline ends. Here the CDR3 DNA reads TGTGCCACCGTTGGTGGGCGGGTCGACTATGGCTACACCTTC. This encodes CATVGGRVDYGYTF.

V is TRBV15 and J is TRBJ1-3; D perhaps matches TRBD1 (5 bases). Trimming pared 8 bases from V and 0 bases from J, leaving 17 bases between. The CDR3 has 16 residues. Germline lookup yields CDR1 LNHNV and CDR2 YYDKDF (reference sequence). DNA for the CDR3: TGTGCCACCGGTGGGGCAGGAACCTACTCTGGAAACACCATATATTTT. Its protein product is CATGGAGTYSGNTIYF.

The J gene is TRBJ1-2, the V gene TRBV7-9; possible D gene TRBD1, 5 bases. Germline-derived CDR1 and CDR2 are SEHNR and FQNEAQ (reference sequence). The CDR3 spans 15 residues. The V gene lost 4 bases and the J gene lost 4 bases, with 16 bases spanning the gap. For the CDR3, the DNA is TGTGCCAGCAGCTCTCTACGGGGACGGAGCTATGGCTACACCTTC. This gives the protein CASSSLRGRSYGYTF.

The chain uses TRBV14 and TRBJ2-1; no reliable D call. The V and J ends lost 6 bases and 2 bases respectively, with 11 bases between them. This CDR3 is 14 amino acids long. Germline-derived CDR1 and CDR2 are SGHDN and FVKESK. In DNA, the CDR3 is TGTGCCAGCAGAGGCCGAACCACCTACAATGAGCAGTTCTTC. Amino acid sequence: CASRGRTTYNEQFF.

This sequence joins TRBV19 and TRBJ2-1; 10 nucleotides align to TRBD2. Germline V gene lookup returns CDR1 LNHDA and CDR2 SQIVND (reference sequence). J lost 4 bases, V lost 2 bases, and 5 bases had no gene match. The CDR3 loop spans 16 amino acids. Written as DNA, the CDR3 is TGTGCCAGTAGTATACCACGGACTAGCGGTTACAATGAGCAGTTCTTC. Protein: CASSIPRTSGYNEQFF.

This clone was recorded a few times. The J gene is TRBJ2-1, the V gene TRBV10-2, with 13 bases that match TRBD2. The CDR3 consists of 13 residues. Germline CDR1 reads WSHSY; CDR2 reads SAAADI. The V gene end was trimmed by 8 bases and the J gene end by 10 bases; junction bases not matched to a gene: 5. The CDR3 reads CASGLAGEREQFF. CDR3 sequence (DNA): TGCGCCAGCGGACTAGCGGGAGAACGCGAGCAGTTCTTC.

The gene calls are TRBV5-5 and TRBJ1-2; the D is unclear. The CDR3 length is 14 residues. The V gene lost 2 bases and the J gene lost 8 bases, with 16 bases spanning the gap. Germline lookup yields CDR1 SGHKS and CDR2 YYEKEE (reference sequence). The DNA for the CDR3 is TGTGCCAGCAGCTTCATGACAACCTGGGGAGGCTACACCTTC. Its translation: CASSFMTTWGGYTF.